A single sample gave rise to the 22 T cell receptor beta chains below, sequenced in a study of T-cell reconstitution after alpha-beta-depleted transplantation in children. Preparation of the TCRbeta library was carried out with unique molecular identifiers. From the PCR reads, TCRdb called clonotypes with MiXCR, one entry per CDR3 protein. In the table there are 330,000 or so distinct CDR3 sequences, approximately 7.3% of which are singletons. The antigens these receptors bind are not known. Study outcomes and limitations: T-cell counts and diversity at one year post-transplant came mainly from newly produced T cells.

The material was peripheral blood, obtained 360 days after TCRalphabeta/CD19-depleted stem cell transplant. The receptors derive from a female patient aged 2 to 10 who had a stem cell transplant for Fanconi anemia, so the T cells may come from the graft donor.

This clonotype has a count of ten or more. V usage is TRBV29-1 and J usage is TRBJ2-1; D may be TRBD2 (6 bases). CDR1 is SQVTM, CDR2 ANQGSEA, per germline. The length of the CDR3 is 13 residues. V lost 5 bases and J 5 bases, leaving 13 bases between the germline ends. The CDR3 protein is CSVFGGRNNEQFF. The CDR3 DNA reads as TGCAGCGTTTTCGGAGGGAGAAACAATGAGCAGTTCTTC.

The rearrangement joins TRBV10-3 to TRBJ2-5; D is possibly TRBD2 (7 bases). This CDR3 is 16 amino acids long. The germline V gene encodes CDR1 ENHRY and CDR2 SYGVKD. Trimming stripped 2 bases from V and 1 base from J, with 14 bases between. CDR3 sequence reads: CAISEAGRGFQETQYF. DNA for the CDR3: TGTGCCATCAGTGAGGCGGGGAGGGGGTTCCAAGAGACCCAGTACTTC.

In its sample, this clonotype was seen many times. The chain recombines TRBV20-1 with TRBJ2-5; 7 nucleotides match TRBD1. Germline values: CDR1 DFQATT, CDR2 SNEGSKA (reference sequence). V trimming: 6 bases; J trimming: 5 bases; junction bases outside the gene matches: 15. The CDR3 runs to 15 residues. CDR3 residues: CSAETPQGLGETQYF. In DNA form, the CDR3 reads TGCAGTGCAGAGACCCCACAGGGGCTCGGTGAGACCCAGTACTTC.

Ten or more counts support this clonotype. The chain recombines TRBV20-1 with TRBJ1-1; maybe TRBD1 (5 bases). CDR3 size: 15 residues. Germline CDR1 DFQATT, CDR2 SNEGSKA (reference sequence). The V gene lost 5 bases and the J gene lost 0 bases, with 16 bases spanning the gap. The DNA of the CDR3 is TGCAGTGCTGCCTCGGGGGAGGTAATGAACACTGAAGCTTTCTTT. It yields the protein CSAASGEVMNTEAFF.

This clonotype was observed many times. The chain has TRBV12-3 or TRBV12-4 and TRBJ1-2; 10 bases align to TRBD1. CDR3 size: 14 residues. V lost 1 base to trimming and J lost 7 bases; unmatched junction nucleotides: 3. The CDR3 bases are TGTGCCAGCAGTTTAGGGACAGGGGGTAGTGGCTACACCTTC. This gives the protein CASSLGTGGSGYTF.

This clonotype was observed many times. V is TRBV20-1 and J is TRBJ2-5; D unclear. The CDR3 covers 12 residues. Trimming removed 1 base from V and 4 bases from J, with 7 bases in between. CDR1 is DFQATT and CDR2 is SNEGSKA in the germline V gene (reference sequence). Here the CDR3 DNA reads TGCAGTGCTAGAGTGGCGGCAGAGACCCAGTACTTC. It encodes CSARVAAETQYF.

This clonotype was found a few times. The genes are TRBV6-2 or TRBV6-3 and TRBJ1-3, with D unresolved. The CDR3 is 14 amino acids. Germline CDR1 is MNHEY and CDR2 is SVGEGT. Trimming removed 3 bases at V and 0 bases at J, with 6 bases between. For the CDR3, the DNA is TGTGCCAGCAGTTATCGGATCTCTGGAAACACCATATATTTT. It encodes CASSYRISGNTIYF.

CDR3 sequence (DNA): TGTGCCAGCAGCTTAGGGACTAGCGGGTGGGCCTTCCAAGAGACCCAGTACTTC. Translating gives CASSLGTSGWAFQETQYF. The V and J genes are TRBV7-6 and TRBJ2-5; 11 bases are shared with TRBD2. The J segment lost 1 base and the V segment lost 1 base, leaving 8 bases of the junction unmatched. The CDR3 has 18 residues. From germline, CDR1 is SGHVS and CDR2 FNYEAQ.

This clonotype was seen at least ten times. V and J are TRBV4-2 and TRBJ2-7, with D possibly being TRBD1 (6 bases). The CDR3 length is 15 residues. Trimming took off 0 bases at V and 2 bases at J, with 11 bases between the two ends. Per germline, CDR1 LGHNA and CDR2 YNFKEQ. The CDR3 spells CASSQDGGLTYEQYF. The CDR3 DNA reads TGTGCCAGCAGCCAAGATGGGGGCCTTACCTACGAGCAGTACTTC.

This clonotype was counted a few times. The V gene is TRBV3-1, the J gene TRBJ2-5; 16 nucleotides line up with TRBD2. The ends lost 3 bases at V and 6 bases at J; junction bases unmatched: 10. CDR3 size: 18 residues. Germline loops: CDR1 LGHDT, CDR2 YNNKEL (reference sequence). For the CDR3, the DNA is TGTGCCAGCAGCCAGGCGGGACTAGCGGGAGGGCCCGGACAGACCCAGTACTTC. Translated: CASSQAGLAGGPGQTQYF.

The gene calls are TRBV2 and TRBJ2-7, with a weak D call TRBD2 (5 bases). V lost 4 bases to trimming and J lost 0 bases, with 13 bases between them. CDR1 SNHLY and CDR2 FYNNEI come from the germline V gene. This CDR3 has 15 amino acids. CDR3 sequence: CASSVSGIFSYEQYF. The CDR3 bases are TGTGCCAGCAGTGTTTCGGGGATCTTCTCCTACGAGCAGTACTTC. The whole variable domain, remainder taken from reference TRBV2 and TRBJ2-7, is EPEVTQTPSHQVTQMGQEVILRCVPISNHLYFYWYRQILGQKVEFLVSFYNNEISEKSEIFDDQFSVERPDGSNFTLKIRSTKLEDSAMYFCASSVSGIFSYEQYFGPGTRLTVT.

This chain uses TRBV6-1 with TRBJ2-2; 7 bases align to TRBD1. CDR3 length: 16 amino acids. Germline assignment: CDR1 MNHNS and CDR2 SASEGT. J lost 4 bases, V lost 6 bases, and 11 bases had no gene match. CDR3 residues: CASSQTGVWATGELFF. The CDR3 nucleotides read TGTGCCAGCAGCCAAACAGGGGTATGGGCCACCGGGGAGCTGTTTTTT.

Ten or more counts support this clonotype. The rearrangement joins TRBV10-3 to TRBJ2-3, with 8 bases fitting TRBD2. From germline, CDR1 is ENHRY and CDR2 SYGVKD. CDR3 size: 14 residues. V trimming: 4 bases; J trimming: 7 bases; junction bases outside the gene matches: 7. CDR3: CAISVVGGANTQYF. The CDR3 DNA reads TGTGCCATCAGTGTAGTCGGGGGGGCAAATACGCAGTATTTT.

This sequence joins TRBV12-3 or TRBV12-4 and TRBJ2-3; 11 nucleotides line up with TRBD2. This CDR3 has 15 amino acids. Trimming at V came to 6 bases and at J to 1 base, leaving 3 bases not matched to a gene. The CDR3 DNA follows: TGTGCCAGCAGACCGGGACTAGCGGGCACAGATACGCAGTATTTT. Amino acids: CASRPGLAGTDTQYF.

This clonotype has at least ten counts. The chain has TRBV7-2 and TRBJ2-5, with D unclear. The germline V gene has CDR1 SGHTA and CDR2 FQGNSA. The CDR3 extends over 15 amino acids. The V and J ends lost 4 bases and 4 bases respectively, with 16 bases between them. The CDR3 is CASSSFSNLRETQYF. The CDR3 DNA reads TGTGCCAGCAGCTCCTTTTCAAACCTTCGAGAGACCCAGTACTTC.

J is TRBJ1-1 and V is TRBV6-2 or TRBV6-3, with 11 bases fitting TRBD1. CDR1 and CDR2 from the germline V gene are MNHEY and SVGEGT. CDR3 size: 12 residues. J was trimmed by 11 bases and V by 5 bases; bases with no gene match: 4. The CDR3 nucleotides read TGTGCCAGCAGTCGCGGACAGGGGGCGGCTTTCTTT. As protein: CASSRGQGAAFF.

Many counts were recorded for this clonotype. The chain has TRBV15 and TRBJ2-7; unclear D gene. Germline CDR1 LNHNV, CDR2 YYDKDF (reference sequence). Trimming stripped 1 base from V and 6 bases from J, with 13 bases between. The CDR3 totals 14 residues. The CDR3 DNA reads as TGTGCCACCAGCAGAGCACGGTCCCTGTTCGAGCAGTACTTC. This gives the protein CATSRARSLFEQYF.

This clonotype was detected many times. This chain uses TRBV11-2 with TRBJ1-5; TRBD1 matches 7 bases. CDR1 and CDR2 (germline): SGHAT, FQNNGV. This CDR3 is built from 18 residues. V shed 4 bases, J shed 0 bases, and the junction held 12 bases outside the gene matches. In nucleotides, the CDR3 is TGTGCCAGCAGCTCCCTCTCCCAAGGGGGCCTTAGCAATCAGCCCCAGCATTTT. It specifies CASSSLSQGGLSNQPQHF.

The chain uses TRBV28 and TRBJ1-6; D call uncertain. Trimming shortened V by 3 bases and J by 14 bases, and 14 bases separated the two germline ends. The germline gives CDR1 MDHEN, CDR2 SYDVKM. CDR3 length: 13 residues. The CDR3 DNA reads as TGTGCCAGCAGTTTTGTTCAGGTCTCGGCCCTCCACTTT. Residues: CASSFVQVSALHF. Full variable domain (outside the CDR3, taken from reference TRBV28 and TRBJ1-6): DVKVTQSSRYLVKRTGEKVFLECVQDMDHENMFWYRQDPGLGLRLIYFSYDVKMKEKGDIPEGYSVSREKKERFSLILESASTNQTSMYLCASSFVQVSALHFGNGTRLTVT.

This clonotype was observed at least ten times. This chain uses TRBV5-1 with TRBJ1-2; no reliable D call. The CDR3 sequence is 11 residues long. V lost 2 bases, J lost 10 bases, and 9 bases lay in between. CDR1 is SGHRS, CDR2 YFSETQ, per germline. CDR3 region: CASSLTTDYTF. CDR3 DNA sequence: TGCGCCAGCAGCTTAACCACCGACTACACCTTC.

This clonotype was counted ten times or more. One junction end disagrees with the germline gene, perhaps due to a read error. The chain recombines TRBV9 with TRBJ1-5, with no clear D. Germline values: CDR1 SGDLS, CDR2 YYNGEE. This CDR3 contains 13 residues. The CDR3 here is CASSPNPYQPQHF. As DNA, the CDR3 is TGTGCCAGCAGCCCTAACCCATATCAACCCCAGCATTTT.

Only a few counts were recorded for this clonotype. Germline and junction disagree at one end, which may indicate a read error. The chain carries TRBV7-9 and TRBJ2-2; no firm D call. Germline loops: CDR1 SEHNR, CDR2 FQNEAQ (reference sequence). CDR3 size: 15 residues. CDR3 DNA: TGTGCCAGCAGCTCTACACGGATTAACACGGGGGAGCTGTTTTTT. It translates to CASSSTRINTGELFF.